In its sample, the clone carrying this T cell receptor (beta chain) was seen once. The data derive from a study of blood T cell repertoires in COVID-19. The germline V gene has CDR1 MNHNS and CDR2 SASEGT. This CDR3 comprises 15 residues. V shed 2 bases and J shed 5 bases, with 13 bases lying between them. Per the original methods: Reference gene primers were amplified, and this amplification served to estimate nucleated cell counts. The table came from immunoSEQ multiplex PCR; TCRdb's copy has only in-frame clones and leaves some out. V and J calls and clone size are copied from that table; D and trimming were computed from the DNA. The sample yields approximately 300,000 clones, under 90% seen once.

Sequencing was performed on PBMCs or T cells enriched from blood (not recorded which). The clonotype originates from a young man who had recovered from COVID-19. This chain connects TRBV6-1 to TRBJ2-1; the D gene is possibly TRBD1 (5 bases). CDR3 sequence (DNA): TGTGCCAGCAGTGAAACCAGACAGACACACAATGAGCAGTTCTTC. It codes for CASSETRQTHNEQFF.